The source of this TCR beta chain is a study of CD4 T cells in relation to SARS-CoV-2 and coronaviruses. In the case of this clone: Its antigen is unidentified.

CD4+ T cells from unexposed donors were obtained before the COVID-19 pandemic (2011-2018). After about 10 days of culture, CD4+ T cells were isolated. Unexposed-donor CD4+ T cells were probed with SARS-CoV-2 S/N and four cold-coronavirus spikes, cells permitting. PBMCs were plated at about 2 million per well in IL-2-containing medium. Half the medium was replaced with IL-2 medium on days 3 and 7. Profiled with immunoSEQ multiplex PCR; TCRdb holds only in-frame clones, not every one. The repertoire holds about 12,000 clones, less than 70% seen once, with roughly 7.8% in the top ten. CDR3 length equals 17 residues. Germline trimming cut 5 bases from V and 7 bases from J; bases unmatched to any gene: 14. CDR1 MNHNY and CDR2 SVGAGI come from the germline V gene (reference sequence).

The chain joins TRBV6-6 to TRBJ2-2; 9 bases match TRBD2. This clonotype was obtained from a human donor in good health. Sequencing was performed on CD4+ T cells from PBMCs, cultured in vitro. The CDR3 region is CASSPRGGRAGGGELFF. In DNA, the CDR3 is TGTGCCAGCAGTCCCCGTGGTGGGCGAGCGGGGGGCGGGGAGCTGTTTTTT.